This T cell receptor (beta chain) was observed in a study of T cell repertoires in cytomegalovirus infection. Turning to the study itself: Public TCR beta signatures marked donors with CMV infection and the matching HLA.

The V gene lost 0 bases and the J gene lost 2 bases, with 5 bases spanning the gap. There are 12 residues in the CDR3. The germline gives CDR1 DFQATT, CDR2 SNEGSKA (reference sequence). Remarks on this clonotype: Its antigen is as yet unknown.

Study-level results: The study identified carriers of CMV plus the relevant HLA from cumulative public TCR beta family frequency.

TCRdb re-derived calls from the reads in MiXCR, one entry per CDR3 protein. Of 560,000 or so distinct CDR3 sequences listed, 16% are singletons. Sequenced sample: CD8+ T cells from PBMCs. The V and J genes are TRBV20-1 and TRBJ2-7, with no clear D. The sequence was collected from a human donor in good health (CMV status not recorded). Some clones in this sample may be carry-over from other donors' samples. CDR3: CSAREGTYEQYF. In DNA form, the CDR3 reads TGCAGTGCTAGAGAAGGGACCTACGAGCAGTACTTC.